A single sample gave rise to the 14 T cell receptor beta chains below, sequenced in a study of cytomegalovirus exposure and HLA in healthy donors. With 60 Vbeta and 13 Jbeta primers, the PCR was carried out. Method: immunoSEQ multiplex PCR; TCRdb's copy keeps in-frame clones and lacks some. The table lists around 50,000 clones. Sequenced input: PBMCs. The receptors come from a woman aged 30 to 39 in good health and CMV-seropositive.

This rearrangement joins TRBV6-1 to TRBJ1-5; TRBD1 matches 7 bases. The V segment lost 4 bases and the J segment 6 bases; nucleotides outside the gene matches: 6. Germline CDR1 is MNHNS and CDR2 is SASEGT. This CDR3 region has 14 residues. CDR3 bases: TGTGCCAGCAGTGTCGACAGGGAAGGTCAGCCCCAGCATTTT. This translates into CASSVDREGQPQHF.

The V call is TRBV28, the J call TRBJ1-5; tentatively, D is TRBD1 (6 bases). The V gene's germline CDR1 is MDHEN and CDR2 SYDVKM. V gave up 3 bases and J gave up 2 bases, with 20 bases separating them. This CDR3 spans 18 amino acids. CDR3: CASSFGLRAGVGNQPQHF. CDR3 nucleotides: TGTGCCAGCAGTTTTGGCCTTAGAGCAGGGGTTGGCAATCAGCCCCAGCATTTT.

The rearrangement uses TRBV6-5 and TRBJ2-7, with D possibly TRBD1 on 8 matching bases. With 6 bases removed from V and 4 bases from J, the gap between germline ends came to 19 bases. This CDR3 has 15 residues. Germline-derived CDR1 and CDR2 are MNHEY and SVGAGI. The CDR3 DNA reads as TGTGCCAGCAGGGGGAGGGACAGGCTGATATACGAGCAGTACTTC. Its translation: CASRGRDRLIYEQYF.

The chain is built from TRBV5-4 and TRBJ2-3; 7 bases map to TRBD2. Per germline, CDR1 SGHNT and CDR2 YYREEE (reference sequence). The CDR3 sequence is 14 residues long. Trimming at V came to 6 bases and at J to 2 bases, leaving 6 bases not matched to a gene. CDR3 bases: TGTGCCAGCACACGCGGGGGTTACACAGATACGCAGTATTTT. Encoded protein: CASTRGGYTDTQYF.

On this clone itself: Other DNA sequences within the sample encode an identical CDR3. This chain connects TRBV29-1 to TRBJ2-7; 7 positions match TRBD1. The CDR3 sequence is 12 residues long. Germline CDR1 and CDR2: SQVTM and ANQGSEA. The trim removed 4 bases at V and 6 bases at J, leaving 6 bases unmatched. CDR3 bases: TGCAGCGTTGGACAGGGTGTCTCCGAGCAGTACTTC. Translated, it gives CSVGQGVSEQYF.

This chain joins TRBV6-5 and TRBJ1-5, with D perhaps matching TRBD1 (5 bases). The CDR3 is 14 residues long. V was pared by 6 bases and J by 2 bases, with 11 bases between. The germline V gene has CDR1 MNHEY and CDR2 SVGAGI. DNA of the CDR3: TGTGCCAGCAGAAAAGCGGGGGGCAATCAGCCCCAGCATTTT. It translates to CASRKAGGNQPQHF.

The chain links TRBV5-1 to TRBJ2-5; a weak D match, TRBD2 (5 bases). Germline CDR1 and CDR2: SGHRS and YFSETQ. The CDR3 runs 13 residues. V was cut by 6 bases and J by 4 bases, with 13 bases left in between. CDR3 amino acids: CASTETGRETQYF. As DNA, the CDR3 is TGCGCCAGCACCGAGACGGGGAGAGAGACCCAGTACTTC.

The chain carries TRBV7-9 and TRBJ1-5; 8 positions match TRBD1. The CDR3 loop spans 16 amino acids. V lost 1 base, J lost 5 bases, and 7 bases stayed unmatched. Germline V CDR1 and CDR2: SEHNR, FQNEAQ (reference sequence). CDR3 amino acids: CASSLVGAGGDQPQHF. In nucleotides, the CDR3 is TGTGCCAGCAGCTTAGTGGGGGCAGGGGGCGATCAGCCCCAGCATTTT. Complete variable domain (other parts from reference TRBV7-9 and TRBJ1-5): DTGVSQNPRHKITKRGQNVTFRCDPISEHNRLYWYRQTLGQGPEFLTYFQNEAQLEKSRLLSDRFSAERPKGSFSTLEIQRTEQGDSAMYLCASSLVGAGGDQPQHFGDGTRLSIL.

This sequence joins TRBV30 and TRBJ1-2; no reliable D call. CDR1 and CDR2 (germline): GTSNPN, SVGIG (reference sequence). CDR3 length: 16 amino acids. Trimming shortened V by 3 bases and J by 0 bases, and 17 bases separated the two germline ends. As DNA, the CDR3 is TGTGCCTGGAGCAAACTAGGGTTAAGGGCTAACTATGGCTACACCTTC. This codes for CAWSKLGLRANYGYTF.

The rearrangement links TRBV7-2 to TRBJ2-7; a weak D match, TRBD2 (6 bases). There are 15 residues in the CDR3. Germline V lookup: CDR1 SGHTA, CDR2 FQGNSA. Trimming took 1 base from V and 3 from J, leaving 13 bases between them. This CDR3 reads CASSLGYGSLYEQYF. In DNA form, the CDR3 reads TGTGCCAGCAGCTTAGGGTACGGGAGTCTCTACGAGCAGTACTTC.

The chain has TRBV7-8 and TRBJ2-3; 9 positions match TRBD2. The CDR3 runs to 16 residues. With V trimmed by 5 bases and J by 4 bases, 10 bases remained unmatched. CDR1 SGHVS and CDR2 FQNEAQ come from the germline V gene. The CDR3 nucleotides are TGTGCCAGCAGCGACCTTAGCGGGAGTGCGCCAGATACGCAGTATTTT. It encodes CASSDLSGSAPDTQYF.

CDR3 sequence (DNA): TGTGCCAGCAGCCCGCCCCCTAGCGGGAGAGGGGGAGGTCAAGAGACCCAGTACTTC. It specifies CASSPPPSGRGGGQETQYF. The V call is TRBV14, the J call TRBJ2-5, with TRBD2 matching over 10 bases. CDR1 is SGHDN and CDR2 is FVKESK in the germline V gene. The junction had 16 bases not matched to a gene; V was cut back by 4 bases and J by 2 bases. The CDR3 runs 19 residues.

The chain employs TRBV11-3 and TRBJ1-1, with TRBD1 matching over 7 bases. The V gene end was trimmed by 1 base and the J gene end by 4 bases; junction bases not matched to a gene: 3. Germline V lookup: CDR1 SGHNT, CDR2 YENEEA. The CDR3 covers 14 residues. CDR3 sequence reads: CASSLVRDSTEAFF. DNA for the CDR3: TGTGCCAGCAGCTTAGTAAGGGACAGCACTGAAGCTTTCTTT.

The chain is built from TRBV15 and TRBJ1-6; 9 bases agree with TRBD1. CDR3 length: 17 amino acids. Germline assignment: CDR1 LNHNV and CDR2 YYDKDF (reference sequence). V trimming: 3 bases; J trimming: 7 bases; junction bases outside the gene matches: 10. CDR3 region: CATSSRYRDRENSPLHF. For the CDR3, the DNA is TGTGCCACCAGCAGTAGATACCGGGACAGGGAAAATTCACCCCTCCACTTT.